Described below is a single TCR beta chain sequence and its context. Sequencing was performed with immunoSEQ multiplex PCR; in TCRdb, only in-frame clones are kept and a portion is missing. In the table there are under 2,000,000 clones, about 95% of which are singletons. This specimen comes from a study of shared clonotypes between healthy human individuals. Study context: Each donor had three CD4 naive, three CD4 memory, two CD8 naive and one CD8 memory plate.

CDR3 length: 13 residues. The V gene end was trimmed by 4 bases and the J gene end by 8 bases; junction bases not matched to a gene: 5. The germline CDR1 and CDR2 sequences are SGHVS and FQNEAQ. Naive CD8 cells lacked CD45RO and underwent positive selection for CCR7, leaving out terminally differentiated effector memory CD45RA+ cells. V and J are TRBV7-8 and TRBJ1-2; TRBD1 aligns across 9 bases. The sequenced sample was naive CD8+ T cells sorted from blood. The sequence was collected from a man between 18 and 35 years old in good health. CDR3 sequence: CASSSGQGIGYTF. The CDR3 DNA reads TGTGCCAGCAGCTCGGGACAGGGAATCGGCTACACCTTC. Based on the CDR3 plus reference TRBV7-8 and TRBJ1-2, the full variable domain is GAGVSQSPRYKVAKRGQDVALRCDPISGHVSLFWYQQALGQGPEFLTYFQNEAQLDKSGLPSDRFFAERPEGSVSTLKIQRTQQEDSAVYLCASSSGQGIGYTFGSGTRLTVV.